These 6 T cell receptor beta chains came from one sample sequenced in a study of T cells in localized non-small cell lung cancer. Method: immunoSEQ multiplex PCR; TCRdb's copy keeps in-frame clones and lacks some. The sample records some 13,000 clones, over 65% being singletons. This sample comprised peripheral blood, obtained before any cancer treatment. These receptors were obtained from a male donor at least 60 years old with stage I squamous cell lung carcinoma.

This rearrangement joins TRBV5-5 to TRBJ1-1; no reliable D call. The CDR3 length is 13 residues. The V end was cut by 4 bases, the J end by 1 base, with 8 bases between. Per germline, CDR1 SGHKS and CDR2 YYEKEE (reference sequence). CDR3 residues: CASSLRPNTEAFF. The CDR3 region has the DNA TGTGCCAGCAGCCTTCGTCCGAACACTGAAGCTTTCTTT.

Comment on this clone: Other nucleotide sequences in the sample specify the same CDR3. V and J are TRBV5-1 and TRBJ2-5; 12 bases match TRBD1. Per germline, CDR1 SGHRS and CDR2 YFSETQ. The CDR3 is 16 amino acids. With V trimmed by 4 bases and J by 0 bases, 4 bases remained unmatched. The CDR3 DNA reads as TGCGCCAGCAGCCCCGGGACAGGGGGCTACCAAGAGACCCAGTACTTC. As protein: CASSPGTGGYQETQYF.

CDR3 protein: CASSLATVSGSDGYTF. The CDR3 nucleotides read TGCGCCAGCAGCTTGGCCACGGTCAGCGGATCGGATGGCTACACCTTC. The V and J genes are TRBV5-1 and TRBJ1-2, with unresolved D. This CDR3 region has 16 residues. V lost 0 bases to trimming and J lost 6 bases, with 18 bases between them. CDR1 is SGHRS and CDR2 is YFSETQ in the germline V gene.

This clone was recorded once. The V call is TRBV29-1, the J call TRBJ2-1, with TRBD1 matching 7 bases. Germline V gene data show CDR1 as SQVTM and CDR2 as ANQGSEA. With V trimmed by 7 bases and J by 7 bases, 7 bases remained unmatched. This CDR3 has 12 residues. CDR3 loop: CSAYRGSNEQFF. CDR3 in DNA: TGCAGCGCATACAGGGGAAGTAATGAGCAGTTCTTC.

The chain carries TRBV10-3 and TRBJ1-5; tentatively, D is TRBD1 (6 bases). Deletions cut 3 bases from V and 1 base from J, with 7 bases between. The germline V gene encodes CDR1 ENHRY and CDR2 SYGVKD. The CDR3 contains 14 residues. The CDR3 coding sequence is TGTGCCATCAGTGACGGGGGCAGCAATCAGCCCCAGCATTTT. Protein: CAISDGGSNQPQHF.

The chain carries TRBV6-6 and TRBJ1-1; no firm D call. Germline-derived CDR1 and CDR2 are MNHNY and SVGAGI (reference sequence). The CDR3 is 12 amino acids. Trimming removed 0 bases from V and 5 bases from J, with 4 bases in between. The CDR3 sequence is CASSYSITEAFF. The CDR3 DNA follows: TGTGCCAGCAGTTACTCGATTACTGAAGCTTTCTTT.